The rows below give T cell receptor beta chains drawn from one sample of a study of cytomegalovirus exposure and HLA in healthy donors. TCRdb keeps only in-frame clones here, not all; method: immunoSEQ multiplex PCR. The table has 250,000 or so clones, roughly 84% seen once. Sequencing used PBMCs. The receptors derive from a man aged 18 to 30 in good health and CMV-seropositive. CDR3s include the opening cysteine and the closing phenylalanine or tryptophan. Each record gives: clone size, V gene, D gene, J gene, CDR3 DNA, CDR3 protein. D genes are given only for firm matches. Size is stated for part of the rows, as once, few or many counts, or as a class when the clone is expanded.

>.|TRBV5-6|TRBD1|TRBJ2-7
TGTGCCAGCAGCGAAGCCGGGACAGGGGGCGTCTACGAGCAGTACTTC
CASSEAGTGGVYEQYF
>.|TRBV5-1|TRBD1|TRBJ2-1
TGCGCCAGCAGCTCGGAGGGACAGGGGCCCAATGAGCAGTTCTTC
CASSSEGQGPNEQFF
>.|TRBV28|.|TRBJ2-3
TGTGCCAGCAACGAACCGGGGAGAGATACGCAGTATTTT
CASNEPGRDTQYF
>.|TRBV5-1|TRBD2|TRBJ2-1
TGCGCCAGCAGCATACCTAGCGGGAGGGCCGTCGAGCAGTTCTTC
CASSIPSGRAVEQFF
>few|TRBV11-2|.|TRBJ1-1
TGTGCCAGCAGCGGATACAGAGCTAGGACTGAAGCTTTCTTT
CASSGYRARTEAFF
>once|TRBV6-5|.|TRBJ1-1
TGTGCCAGCACAACTAGGATGAGCACTGAAGCTTTCTTT
CASTTRMSTEAFF
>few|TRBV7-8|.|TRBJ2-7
TGTGCCAGCAGCTTAGGGGAATCCTACGAGCAGTACTTC
CASSLGESYEQYF
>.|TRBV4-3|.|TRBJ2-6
TGCGCCAGCAGCCCAGGGTACTCTGGGGCCAACGTCCTGACTTTC
CASSPGYSGANVLTF
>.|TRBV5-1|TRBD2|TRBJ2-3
TGCGCCAGCAGCCCCGGGGGAGGGTTAAGCACAGATACGCAGTATTTT
CASSPGGGLSTDTQYF
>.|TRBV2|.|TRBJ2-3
TGTGCCAGCAGTGACATGGGGCCCCTCGAGGCGCAGTATTTT
CASSDMGPLEAQYF
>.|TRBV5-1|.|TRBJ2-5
TGCGCCAGCAGCACCCAGTACCAAGAGACCCAGTACTTC
CASSTQYQETQYF
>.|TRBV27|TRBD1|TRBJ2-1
TGTGCCAGCAGTGTGGGACAGGGGGATTCCGATGAGCAGTTCTTC
CASSVGQGDSDEQFF
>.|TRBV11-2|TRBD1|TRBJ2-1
TGTGCCAGCAGCTTAGTGGACAGGGTATCGAGTGAGCAGTTCTTC
CASSLVDRVSSEQFF
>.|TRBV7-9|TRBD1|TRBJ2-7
TGTGCCAGCAGCTTTCCGGGACAGGGTTACGAGCAGTACTTC
CASSFPGQGYEQYF
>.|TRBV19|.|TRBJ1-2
TGTGCCAGTTTTGGCGGCCGTCTTGGCTACACCTTC
CASFGGRLGYTF
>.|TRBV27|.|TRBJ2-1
TGTGCCAGCAGTTTATCCAGGTCCTCCTACAATGAGCAGTTCTTC
CASSLSRSSYNEQFF
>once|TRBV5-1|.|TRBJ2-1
TGCGCCAGCAGCTTGGAAACTAGTTTGTCGTCTGTTGAGCAGTTCTTC
CASSLETSLSSVEQFF
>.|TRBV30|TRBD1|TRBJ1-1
TGTGCCTGGATTCAGGGGGTGAACACTGAAGCTTTCTTT
CAWIQGVNTEAFF
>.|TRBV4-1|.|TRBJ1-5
TGCGCCAGCAGCCAAGAAACCACACTCCGCAATCAGCCCCAGCATTTT
CASSQETTLRNQPQHF
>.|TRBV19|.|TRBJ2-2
TGTGCCACTACGGGCCAGAGGGCCGCCACCGGGGAGCTGTTTTTT
CATTGQRAATGELFF
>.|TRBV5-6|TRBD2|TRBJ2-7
TGTGCCAGCAGATCAGGATCGCGGGAGAGCCCCTACGAGCAGTACTTC
CASRSGSRESPYEQYF
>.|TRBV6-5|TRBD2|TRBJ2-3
TGTGCCAGCAGTTACAGGAGGCTAGCGGGCACAGATACGCAGTATTTT
CASSYRRLAGTDTQYF
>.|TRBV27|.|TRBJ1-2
TGTGCCAGCAGTTTCAGACAGTTCGGTAACTATGGCTACACCTTC
CASSFRQFGNYGYTF
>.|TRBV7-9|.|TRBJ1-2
TGTGCCAGCAGCTCGGCGAACGCACAGGGATATGGCTACACCTTC
CASSSANAQGYGYTF
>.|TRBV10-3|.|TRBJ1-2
TGTGCCATCAGCAGGCCCTATGGCTACACCTTC
CAISRPYGYTF
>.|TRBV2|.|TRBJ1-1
TGTGCCAGCAGGGAACACGTGTGGGGGCGAGCTTTCTTT
CASREHVWGRAFF
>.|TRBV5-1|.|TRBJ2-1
TGCGCCAGCTGTACTTCCTCCTCCTACAATGAGCAGTTCTTC
CASCTSSSYNEQFF
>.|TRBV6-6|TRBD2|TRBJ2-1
TGTGCCAGCAGTTACTCGGTTAGCGGGAGTTACAATGAGCAGTTCTTC
CASSYSVSGSYNEQFF
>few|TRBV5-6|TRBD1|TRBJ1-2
TGTGCCAGCAGCCGGGGACAGGGAGGCGACTATGGCTACACCTTC
CASSRGQGGDYGYTF
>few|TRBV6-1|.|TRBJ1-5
TGTGCCAGCAGTGAGGGCAGGGGTGGGATTCGTAGCAATCAGCCCCAGCATTTT
CASSEGRGGIRSNQPQHF
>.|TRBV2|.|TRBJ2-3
TGTGCCAGCAAAAGAGACAGGGCGGGGACAGATACGCAGTATTTT
CASKRDRAGTDTQYF
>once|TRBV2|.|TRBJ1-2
TGTGCCAGCAGTAAGGACGGTGGTAGGGGCTACACCTTC
CASSKDGGRGYTF
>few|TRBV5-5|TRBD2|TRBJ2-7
TGTGCCAGCAGCCCGGGACTAGCGGGAGCTAAGCAGTACTTC
CASSPGLAGAKQYF
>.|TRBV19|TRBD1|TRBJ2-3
TGTGCCAGTAGTAGGACAGGGAGCACAGATACGCAGTATTTT
CASSRTGSTDTQYF
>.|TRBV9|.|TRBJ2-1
TGTGCCAGCAGCGTAGTAGGCAGCTCCTACAATGAGCAGTTCTTC
CASSVVGSSYNEQFF
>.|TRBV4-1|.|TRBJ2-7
TGCGCCAGCAGCCAAGGCCCGTGGGACGAGCAGTACTTC
CASSQGPWDEQYF
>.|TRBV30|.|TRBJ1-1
TGTGCCTGGAGCGGAGTAATGAACACTGAAGCTTTCTTT
CAWSGVMNTEAFF
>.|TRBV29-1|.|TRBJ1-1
TGCAGCGTCCGGCTGCGGCGGGTGAACACTGAAGCTTTCTTT
CSVRLRRVNTEAFF
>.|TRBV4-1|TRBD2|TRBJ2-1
TGCGCCAGCAGACTTAGCGGGGTACCCTACAATGAGCAGTTCTTC
CASRLSGVPYNEQFF
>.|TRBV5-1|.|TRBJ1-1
TGCGCCAGCAGCTTGGTCCGGGGCCTGAACACTGAAGCTTTCTTT
CASSLVRGLNTEAFF
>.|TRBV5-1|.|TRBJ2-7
TGCGCCAGCAGCTTGGCCGGGAGCTCCTACGAGCAGTACTTC
CASSLAGSSYEQYF
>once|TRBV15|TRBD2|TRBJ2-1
TGTGCCACCAGCCGCTCGGGACTAGCCTTAGGGGATGAGCAGTTCTTC
CATSRSGLALGDEQFF
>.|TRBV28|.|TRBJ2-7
TGTGCCAGCAGTTTTAGAGGGGCTCGATCCTACGAGCAGTACTTC
CASSFRGARSYEQYF
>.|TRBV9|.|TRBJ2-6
TGTGCCAGCAGCCTCAGGGGTTCTGGGGCCAACGTCCTGACTTTC
CASSLRGSGANVLTF
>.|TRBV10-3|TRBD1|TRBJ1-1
TGTGCCAGCAGCTTCGCAGGGGGGAACACTGAAGCTTTCTTT
CASSFAGGNTEAFF
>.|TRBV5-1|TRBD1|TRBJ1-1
TGCGCCAGCAGACCAAGCGACAGGGGCGGGCTAAGATACAATCAAGCTTTCTTT
CASRPSDRGGLRYNQAFF
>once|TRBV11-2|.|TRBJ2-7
TGTGCCAGCAGTGACAGAATCGCCTACGAGCAGTACTTC
CASSDRIAYEQYF
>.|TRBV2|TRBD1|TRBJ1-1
TGTGCCAGCGGCCGACAGGGGAACACTGAAGCTTTCTTT
CASGRQGNTEAFF
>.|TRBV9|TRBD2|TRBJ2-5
TGTGCCAGCAGCGTAGATAGCGGGAGAATTGAGACCCAGTACTTC
CASSVDSGRIETQYF
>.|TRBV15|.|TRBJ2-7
TGTGCCACCAGCAGAGACGTTTTGGGGATCAACGAGCAGTACTTC
CATSRDVLGINEQYF
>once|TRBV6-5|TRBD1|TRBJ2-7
TGTGCCAGCAGTTACTCAGGACAGGATACCTACGAGCAGTACTTC
CASSYSGQDTYEQYF